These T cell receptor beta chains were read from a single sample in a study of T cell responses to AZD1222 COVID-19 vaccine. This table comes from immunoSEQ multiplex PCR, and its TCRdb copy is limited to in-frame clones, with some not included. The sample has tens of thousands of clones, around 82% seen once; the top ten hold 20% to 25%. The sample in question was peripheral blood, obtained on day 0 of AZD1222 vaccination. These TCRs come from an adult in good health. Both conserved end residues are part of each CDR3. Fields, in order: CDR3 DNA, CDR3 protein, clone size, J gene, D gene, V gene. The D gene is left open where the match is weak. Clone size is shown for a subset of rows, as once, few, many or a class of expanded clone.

TGTGCCAGCAATTCACTAGCGGGGGACCTCTCCTACGAGCAGTACTTC | CASNSLAGDLSYEQYF | . | TRBJ2-7 | TRBD2 | TRBV28
TGCAGCGTCCGGACAGGGGGCAGGGGCACTGAAGCTTTCTTT | CSVRTGGRGTEAFF | . | TRBJ1-1 | TRBD1 | TRBV29-1
TGCGCCAGCAGCTTGGGATGGCAGGGAAGTGAAAAACTGTTTTTT | CASSLGWQGSEKLFF | . | TRBJ1-4 | . | TRBV5-1
TGTGCCAGCAGCTTCAGGGGGCGGGATGAGCAGTTCTTC | CASSFRGRDEQFF | . | TRBJ2-1 | TRBD1 | TRBV5-4
TGTGCCAGCAGCCCGGACAGGAGGGAAGCTTTCTTT | CASSPDRREAFF | . | TRBJ1-1 | TRBD1 | TRBV6-5
TGTGCCAGTTCCGTCTCTGGAAACACCATATATTTT | CASSVSGNTIYF | . | TRBJ1-3 | . | TRBV19
TGTGCCAGCTCACCATCAGCCAAGAACACTGAAGCTTTCTTT | CASSPSAKNTEAFF | few | TRBJ1-1 | . | TRBV18
TGTGCCAGCTCACCAGGGCTAAGGGAAAAACTGTTTTTT | CASSPGLREKLFF | . | TRBJ1-4 | . | TRBV18
TGCGCCAGCAGCCGCGACACAGCAGGACTATTCTCCTACAATGAGCAGTTCTTC | CASSRDTAGLFSYNEQFF | . | TRBJ2-1 | . | TRBV4-1
TGTGCCAGCAGCTTAGGGCCGCGGGGGAGGGATTCACCCCTCCACTTT | CASSLGPRGRDSPLHF | . | TRBJ1-6 | . | TRBV5-5
TGCGCCAGCAGCTTGAGTGTGCGAGCGGGAGAGGGCGGGGAGCTGTTTTTT | CASSLSVRAGEGGELFF | . | TRBJ2-2 | TRBD2 | TRBV5-1
TGTGCCAGCAGCCCATATACAGGAGAGACCCAGTACTTC | CASSPYTGETQYF | . | TRBJ2-5 | . | TRBV11-3
TGTGCCAGCAGTGAATGGAGGTCCGGGTACAATGAGCAGTTCTTC | CASSEWRSGYNEQFF | . | TRBJ2-1 | . | TRBV6-1
TGTGCCAGCAGCCGTAGCGGGAGGTACGTCGGGGAGCTGTTTTTT | CASSRSGRYVGELFF | . | TRBJ2-2 | TRBD2 | TRBV9
TGTGCCACCAGCAGAGTTGGGACTAGCGGTGAAGAGACCCAGTACTTC | CATSRVGTSGEETQYF | . | TRBJ2-5 | TRBD2 | TRBV15
TGTGCCGTCTACCGGGGGGGGACTGGAAACACCATATATTTT | CAVYRGGTGNTIYF | . | TRBJ1-3 | . | TRBV28
TGCGCCAGCAGCTCGGGACTAGCGGGCGAGACCCAGTACTTC | CASSSGLAGETQYF | . | TRBJ2-5 | TRBD2 | TRBV5-1
TGTGCCAGTAGTGGTCAGGGGGCGCGCACTGAAGCTTTCTTT | CASSGQGARTEAFF | . | TRBJ1-1 | TRBD1 | TRBV19
TGCGCCAGCAGCTTGCAAGGGAGGAGCTCCTATAATTCACCCCTCCACTTT | CASSLQGRSSYNSPLHF | few | TRBJ1-6 | . | TRBV5-1
TGCGCCAGCAGTGAGGCGGGGAGTCAAGAGACCCAGTACTTC | CASSEAGSQETQYF | once | TRBJ2-5 | . | TRBV10-1
TGTGCCAGCAGCCGTAGCGGAGTCCTACACGAGCAGTACTTC | CASSRSGVLHEQYF | . | TRBJ2-7 | . | TRBV5-6
TGTGCCAGTAGTATGTCAGGGGGAGCGCAGCCCCAGCATTTT | CASSMSGGAQPQHF | . | TRBJ1-5 | TRBD1 | TRBV19
TGTGCCAGCAGATTGGGGCAGAATAGCAATCAGCCCCAGCATTTT | CASRLGQNSNQPQHF | few | TRBJ1-5 | . | TRBV6-5
TGTGCCAGCAGCCAAGGGGACAGGTTACCCCTCCACTTT | CASSQGDRLPLHF | . | TRBJ1-6 | TRBD1 | TRBV3-1/TRBV3-2
TGTGCCAGCCAGGACAGGGGCCGACCGGGGGAGCAGTACTTC | CASQDRGRPGEQYF | . | TRBJ2-7 | TRBD1 | TRBV13
TGTGCCAGCAGCCCGCGGCCTAGCGGCCTCTCAGCCAAAAACATTCAGTACTTC | CASSPRPSGLSAKNIQYF | . | TRBJ2-4 | TRBD2 | TRBV7-2
TGCGCCAGCACCCCTCGTCCGAGCCAGGGGACTGAAGCTTTCTTT | CASTPRPSQGTEAFF | . | TRBJ1-1 | . | TRBV5-1
TGTGCCAGCAGCGGGGGACCGGGTTTGGAGCAGTACTTC | CASSGGPGLEQYF | . | TRBJ2-7 | . | TRBV27
TGTGCCAGCAGCCGGACAGGGAACTTCGATGGCTACACCTTC | CASSRTGNFDGYTF | once | TRBJ1-2 | TRBD1 | TRBV7-9
TGTGCCAGCAGCCCGCCAGGGGAAGGCCCCCAGTACTTC | CASSPPGEGPQYF | . | TRBJ2-5 | . | TRBV11-2
TGTGCCACCAGTGATTCCGGGTCCTCACGGCCCCAGCATTTT | CATSDSGSSRPQHF | . | TRBJ1-5 | . | TRBV24-1
TGTGCCAGCAGTGATGAAGGAGATTCCACCGGGGAGCTGTTTTTT | CASSDEGDSTGELFF | . | TRBJ2-2 | . | TRBV2
TGTGCCAGCAGCTCCGACGGACAAGAGACCCAGTACTTC | CASSSDGQETQYF | . | TRBJ2-5 | . | TRBV12-3/TRBV12-4
TGTGCCAGCCGGACAGGGGGCGGTGGGGGCTACACCTTC | CASRTGGGGGYTF | . | TRBJ1-2 | TRBD1 | TRBV27
TGTGCCAGCAGCCCCGGTGGACAGGGCAGGGGCTACACCTTC | CASSPGGQGRGYTF | . | TRBJ1-2 | TRBD1 | TRBV2
TGTGCCACCAGCGGGACAGGGGGCCTCACTGAAGCTTTCTTT | CATSGTGGLTEAFF | . | TRBJ1-1 | TRBD1 | TRBV24-1
TGTGCCAGTAATGGCGGGTCTGGAAACACCATATATTTT | CASNGGSGNTIYF | . | TRBJ1-3 | . | TRBV6-5
TGCGCCAGCAGTCCGTGGACGAACACCGGGGAGCTGTTTTTT | CASSPWTNTGELFF | once | TRBJ2-2 | . | TRBV5-1
TGTGCCAGCACCAGGGGGCTCGGCTACACCTTC | CASTRGLGYTF | few | TRBJ1-2 | TRBD1 | TRBV19
TGTGCCAGCAGTTTATTTAGGGGATCCGGGGCCGAAGCTTTCTTT | CASSLFRGSGAEAFF | . | TRBJ1-1 | . | TRBV27
TGCAGCGTTGAGGTGGTGGACAGGGGCAAACTCAATGAGCAGTTCTTC | CSVEVVDRGKLNEQFF | . | TRBJ2-1 | TRBD1 | TRBV29-1
TGTGCCAGTCGTCTCACAGGGGGCGAGCAGTACTTC | CASRLTGGEQYF | . | TRBJ2-7 | TRBD1 | TRBV19
TGTGCCAGCAAGGGGGTTAGCTACGAGCAGTACTTC | CASKGVSYEQYF | . | TRBJ2-7 | . | TRBV6-5
TGTGCCAGCAGTTACGGGGGGGCGGGTTCACCCCTCCACTTT | CASSYGGAGSPLHF | . | TRBJ1-6 | . | TRBV6-5
TGTGCCAGCAGTGAAGTCCCAGGGGGTGAAACTAATGAAAAACTGTTTTTT | CASSEVPGGETNEKLFF | . | TRBJ1-4 | TRBD1 | TRBV6-1
TGTGCCAGCAGCGCGGGGGACACCTCGCACTTTTACGAGCAGTACTTC | CASSAGDTSHFYEQYF | . | TRBJ2-7 | . | TRBV9
TGTGCCAGCAGCCAAACGGGACAGGGCCCCGGCCGTTTC | CASSQTGQGPGRF | . | TRBJ1-2 | TRBD1 | TRBV11-2
TGTGCCTGGAGTGTAAGGAGGTCCTCTTACGAGCAGTACTTC | CAWSVRRSSYEQYF | . | TRBJ2-7 | . | TRBV30
TGTGCCAGTAGTAGGGGGGGGCGGGTCACCGGGGAGCTGTTTTTT | CASSRGGRVTGELFF | . | TRBJ2-2 | . | TRBV19
TGTGCCAGCAGCAAGCCGGGACCAGCTCTCAATGAGCAGTTCTTC | CASSKPGPALNEQFF | . | TRBJ2-1 | . | TRBV7-9
TGTGCCAGCAGAATACACCGATATAGCAATCAGCCCCAGCATTTT | CASRIHRYSNQPQHF | . | TRBJ1-5 | . | TRBV6-5
TGTGCCATCGCACCGGGTAGCTCCTACAATGAGCAGTTCTTC | CAIAPGSSYNEQFF | . | TRBJ2-1 | . | TRBV27
TGTGCCAGCTCACCACAAGCGGGAAGAGAGCAGTACTTC | CASSPQAGREQYF | few | TRBJ2-7 | TRBD2 | TRBV18
TGTGCCAGCAGTTACGAACGGTCCTGGGGAGACACCGGGGAGCTGTTTTTT | CASSYERSWGDTGELFF | . | TRBJ2-2 | . | TRBV6-2/TRBV6-3
TGTGCCAGCAGCCCCTTAGGGGGGCTGGGGGGCTACACCTTC | CASSPLGGLGGYTF | . | TRBJ1-2 | . | TRBV11-2